The 8 T cell receptor beta chains below come from one sample, sequenced in a study of graft-versus-host responses after intestinal transplantation. The repertoire was sequenced with immunoSEQ multiplex PCR; TCRdb's copy has only in-frame clones and lacks some. The table includes tens of thousands of clones, 89% detected once. Sequences were derived from PBMCs, sampled around 65 days after intestinal transplantation. The receptors derive from a human patient who received an intestinal transplant, so some T cells may come from the graft donor.

A remark on this clone: One end of the junction fails to match germline, which may point to a read error. This sample also contains other DNA sequences that code for the same CDR3. The CDR3 DNA sequence: TGCGCCAGCAGCTTGGTTTGGGTACGAAACAGTTCCTACGAGCAGTACTTT. Translated, it gives CASSLVWVRNSSYEQYF. This sequence joins TRBV5-1 and TRBJ2-7; D ambiguous. Germline assignment: CDR1 SGHRS and CDR2 YFSETQ. The CDR3 covers 17 residues.

The chain combines TRBV7-9 with TRBJ2-7; the D is unclear. This CDR3 region has 14 residues. Germline assignment: CDR1 SEHNR and CDR2 FQNEAQ (reference sequence). Trimming stripped 5 bases from V and 0 bases from J, with 11 bases between. CDR3 bases: TGTGCCAGCAGCCTACCTGGAAGCTCCTACGAGCAGTACTTC. It encodes CASSLPGSSYEQYF.

This chain links TRBV9 with TRBJ2-3; 8 nucleotides match TRBD1. The CDR3 consists of 15 residues. V was pared by 4 bases and J by 6 bases, with 10 bases of the junction left unmatched. Germline V gene sequence: CDR1 SGDLS, CDR2 YYNGEE. CDR3 sequence (DNA): TGTGCCAGCAGCACCTGGACAGGGTGGCTGGATACGCAGTATTTT. It specifies CASSTWTGWLDTQYF.

The chain links TRBV5-6 to TRBJ2-1; the match to TRBD2 covers 9 bases. The V gene's germline CDR1 is SGHDT and CDR2 YYEEEE. V was clipped by 6 bases and J by 9 bases; unmatched bases: 4. CDR3 length: 12 residues. The CDR3 DNA is TGTGCCAGCATCCGGCGGGGGGGTGAGCAGTTCTTC. Its protein is CASIRRGGEQFF.

The chain is built from TRBV15 and TRBJ2-4; TRBD1 might be the D (5 bases). The CDR3 is 13 amino acids. The V and J ends lost 1 base and 7 bases respectively, with 8 bases between them. Germline V lookup: CDR1 LNHNV, CDR2 YYDKDF (reference sequence). This chain's CDR3 is CATSRAQGNIQYF. The CDR3 region has the DNA TGTGCCACCAGCAGAGCGCAGGGCAACATTCAGTACTTC. The full variable domain, completed using reference TRBV15 and TRBJ2-4, is DAMVIQNPRYQVTQFGKPVTLSCSQTLNHNVMYWYQQKSSQAPKLLFHYYDKDFNNEADTPDNFQSRRPNTSFCFLDIRSPGLGDTAMYLCATSRAQGNIQYFGAGTRLSVL.

This clone occurred a few times. V usage is TRBV7-9 and J usage is TRBJ2-7; D unclear. The CDR3 consists of 12 residues. V lost 3 bases, J lost 2 bases, and 5 bases lay in between. CDR1 and CDR2 (germline): SEHNR, FQNEAQ (reference sequence). CDR3 in amino acids: CASSFEAYEQYF. Here the CDR3 DNA reads TGTGCCAGCAGCTTCGAAGCCTACGAGCAGTACTTC.

The rearrangement uses TRBV9 and TRBJ1-5; D call uncertain. V lost 0 bases and J lost 5, with 12 bases in between. Germline V gene sequence: CDR1 SGDLS, CDR2 YYNGEE. The CDR3 sequence is 15 residues long. CDR3 protein: CASSVGVGPHQPQHF. Written as DNA, the CDR3 is TGTGCCAGCAGCGTAGGTGTAGGGCCCCATCAGCCCCAGCATTTT.

This clone has only a few counts. The V call is TRBV4-3, the J call TRBJ1-1; D remains unclear. V dropped 0 bases and J dropped 2 bases, with 10 bases sitting between them. Germline V gives CDR1 LGHNA, CDR2 YSLEER. The CDR3 is made up of 15 amino acids. The CDR3 sequence is CASSQEWEGNTEAFF. CDR3 DNA: TGCGCCAGCAGCCAAGAGTGGGAGGGTAACACTGAAGCTTTCTTT.